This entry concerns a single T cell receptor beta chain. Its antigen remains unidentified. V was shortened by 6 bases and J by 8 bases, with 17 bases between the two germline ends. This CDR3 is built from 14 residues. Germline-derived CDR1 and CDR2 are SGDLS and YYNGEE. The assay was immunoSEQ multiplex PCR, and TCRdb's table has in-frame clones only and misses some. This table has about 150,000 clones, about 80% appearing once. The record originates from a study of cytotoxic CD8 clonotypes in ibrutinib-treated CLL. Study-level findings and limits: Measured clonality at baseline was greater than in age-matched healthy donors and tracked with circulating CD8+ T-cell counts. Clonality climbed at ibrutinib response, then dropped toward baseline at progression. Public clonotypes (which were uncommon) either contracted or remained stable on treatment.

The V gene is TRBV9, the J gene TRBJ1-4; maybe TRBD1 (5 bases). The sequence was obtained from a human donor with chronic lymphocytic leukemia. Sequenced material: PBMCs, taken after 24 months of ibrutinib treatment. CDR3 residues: CASTSGAGSEKLFF. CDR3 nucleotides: TGTGCCAGCACCTCTGGGGCAGGTAGCGAAAAACTGTTTTTT.